A selection of T cell receptor beta chains follows, all from one sample in a study of blood T cell repertoires in COVID-19. Generated by immunoSEQ multiplex PCR, the TCRdb table keeps only in-frame clones and is missing some. The sample has a few hundred thousand clones, 70% to 90% seen once. The sequenced sample was PBMCs or T cells enriched from blood (not recorded which). These receptors all stem from a woman aged 40 to 49 who had recovered from COVID-19. CDR3s include the opening cysteine and the closing phenylalanine or tryptophan. The order of the fields is V gene, clone size, D gene, J gene, CDR3 DNA, CDR3 protein. The D gene is left open where the match is weak. Rows give clone size only sometimes, using once, few, many, or a class for an expanded clone.

>TRBV27|.|.|TRBJ1-2
TGTGCCAGCAGACCCGCAGGGGCTACCTCTGGCTACACCTTC
CASRPAGATSGYTF
>TRBV5-1|.|.|TRBJ2-7
TGCGCCAGCAGCATCAGCTCTGGGCCGAGCTACGAGCAGTACTTC
CASSISSGPSYEQYF
>TRBV14|.|.|TRBJ2-7
TGTGCCAGCAGCCAAGGCCATGGGGGGTACTACGAGCAGTACTTC
CASSQGHGGYYEQYF
>TRBV7-2|.|.|TRBJ2-7
TGTGCCAGCAGCTTAGGTTTGCGTTCCTACGAGCAGTACTTC
CASSLGLRSYEQYF
>TRBV28|.|TRBD2|TRBJ2-1
TGTGCCAGCAGTGAACTAGCGGCCAATGAGCAGTTCTTC
CASSELAANEQFF
>TRBV19|.|.|TRBJ1-4
TGTGCCAGTAGGCCGACGCGGGGCGCGAATGAAAAACTGTTTTTT
CASRPTRGANEKLFF
>TRBV5-8|.|.|TRBJ1-6
TGTGCCAGCACCAGGACAGACTTTAATTCGCCCCTCCACTTT
CASTRTDFNSPLHF
>TRBV9|.|TRBD1|TRBJ1-5
TGTGCCAGCAGCGCCTCGGGACAGGGCAATCAGCCCCAGCATTTT
CASSASGQGNQPQHF
>TRBV4-2|few|TRBD1|TRBJ2-7
TGTGCCAGCAGCCAAGATCGGGGGACAGGGAGGTACGAGCAGTACTTC
CASSQDRGTGRYEQYF
>TRBV11-3|.|.|TRBJ1-2
TGTGCCAGCAGCTTGGCCAACTATGGCTACACCTTC
CASSLANYGYTF
>TRBV3-1/TRBV3-2|.|.|TRBJ2-7
TGTGCCAGCAGCGCTTACACCCCCCGACAGATGGACTCCTACGAGCAGTACTTC
CASSAYTPRQMDSYEQYF
>TRBV19|.|TRBD2|TRBJ2-4
TGTGCCAGTAGGAGTCTAGCGGGAGGTAGCCTTCAGTACTTC
CASRSLAGGSLQYF
>TRBV12-5|.|.|TRBJ1-1
TGTGCTAGTGGTTTGACAGGGATCACTGAAGCTTTCTTT
CASGLTGITEAFF
>TRBV5-8|.|TRBD2|TRBJ2-1
TGTGCCAGCAGCTTGGAGGGGACTACCCTAAGCTCCTACAATGAGCAGTTCTTC
CASSLEGTTLSSYNEQFF
>TRBV12-3/TRBV12-4|.|TRBD2|TRBJ2-7
TGTGCCAGCAGCCCAGCGGGGGCCTACGAGCAGTACTTC
CASSPAGAYEQYF
>TRBV5-1|.|TRBD1|TRBJ1-6
TGCGCCAGCAGCTTGGGGGACAGAAATAATTCACCCCTCCACTTT
CASSLGDRNNSPLHF
>TRBV5-8|.|TRBD1|TRBJ1-2
TGTGCCAGCAGCTTACAGGGGAGCTATGGCTACACCTTC
CASSLQGSYGYTF
>TRBV4-2|.|.|TRBJ1-1
TGTGCCAGCAGCCAACGCCGCGGTGAAGCTTTCTTT
CASSQRRGEAFF
>TRBV19|.|TRBD2|TRBJ2-1
TGTGCCAGCACCGGGACTAGCGGGAGAGGCCCTCCATACAATGAGCAGTTCTTC
CASTGTSGRGPPYNEQFF
>TRBV27|.|TRBD1|TRBJ2-7
TGTGCCAGCGGGACAGGGGGATCCTACGAGCAGTACTTC
CASGTGGSYEQYF
>TRBV5-1|.|.|TRBJ1-4
TGCGCCAGCAGACGAGAAATAACTAATGAAAAACTGTTTTTT
CASRREITNEKLFF
>TRBV7-2|.|.|TRBJ1-2
TGTGCCAGCAGCTTATCCCAGAACTATGGCTACACCTTC
CASSLSQNYGYTF
>TRBV5-1|.|TRBD1|TRBJ2-5
TGCGCCAGCAGCCCTTCCGGGACAGGGGGGTCCCTCCCGGGGATGACCCAGTACTTC
CASSPSGTGGSLPGMTQYF
>TRBV4-3|.|TRBD2|TRBJ2-3
TGCGCCAGCAGCCAAGGGATAGGTAGCGGGAGTCCAGATACGCAGTATTTT
CASSQGIGSGSPDTQYF
>TRBV11-2|.|.|TRBJ1-6
TGTGCCAGCAGCCCCGCCGGGGGAGACCTCCACTTT
CASSPAGGDLHF